Below, 6 T cell receptor beta chains from the same sample are listed, as sequenced in a study of vaccination and CD4 T cells after COVID-19. Sequencing of the DNA from cultured CD4+ T cells was carried out with the Oncomine TCR Beta short-read assay. TCRdb independently ran MiXCR on the PCR reads; one entry per CDR3 protein. The table shows around 13,000 distinct CDR3 sequences, with around 47% occurring only once. Treatment noted: 10-day PBMC culture with coronavirus spike peptide pools or control peptides (ViraFEST assay). No antigen has been identified for these receptors. Sequencing was done on a sample of CD4+ T cells from blood, cultured in vitro. The receptor set was obtained from a human donor who had recovered from COVID-19.

The rearrangement links TRBV18 to TRBJ2-1; D uncertain. With 2 bases removed from V and 10 bases from J, the gap between germline ends came to 9 bases. Germline CDR1 KGHSH, CDR2 LQKENI. This CDR3 is 12 amino acids long. The CDR3 protein is CASSPIREEQFF. The CDR3 DNA reads as TGTGCCAGCTCACCAATTCGCGAGGAGCAGTTCTTC.

The DNA of the CDR3 is TGTGCCAGCAGCTTAGATAGCAATCAGCCCCAGCATTTT. Its translation: CASSLDSNQPQHF. V gene TRBV7-9 combines with J gene TRBJ1-5; no reliable D call. V lost 1 base, J lost 0 bases, and 1 base lay in between. The CDR3 consists of 13 residues. Germline assignment: CDR1 SEHNR and CDR2 FQNEAQ (reference sequence).

CDR3 residues: CASSFGQQRGRGYTF. CDR3 coding DNA: TGTGCCAGCAGTTTTGGGCAACAGCGGGGGCGAGGCTACACCTTC. V usage is TRBV12-3 or TRBV12-4 and J usage is TRBJ1-2; D perhaps matches TRBD1 (6 bases). This CDR3 is 15 amino acids long. Trimming removed 3 bases at V and 8 bases at J, with 19 bases between.

The chain uses TRBV28 and TRBJ1-1, with D possibly matching TRBD1 (5 bases). Germline CDR1 reads MDHEN; CDR2 reads SYDVKM. V was pared by 8 bases and J by 4 bases, with 17 bases between. The CDR3 is made up of 14 amino acids. DNA of the CDR3: TGTGCCAGCCGCAGACAGCTTACAGTCACTGAAGCTTTCTTT. The encoded protein is CASRRQLTVTEAFF.

V gene TRBV20-1 combines with J gene TRBJ2-1; unclear D gene. V lost 3 bases and J 3 bases, leaving 9 bases between the germline ends. Germline CDR1 and CDR2: DFQATT and SNEGSKA (reference sequence). This CDR3 spans 13 amino acids. The CDR3 sequence: CSASGNNYNEQFF. Here the CDR3 DNA reads TGCAGTGCTAGCGGAAACAACTACAATGAGCAGTTCTTC.

This clonotype is medium-sized (0.01 to 0.1%). This chain uses TRBV20-1 with TRBJ2-3, with D possibly TRBD1 on 5 matching bases. The V gene's germline CDR1 is DFQATT and CDR2 SNEGSKA (reference sequence). The CDR3 totals 13 residues. V was trimmed by 0 bases and J by 6 bases, leaving 10 bases between them. CDR3 bases: TGCAGTGCTAGAGATCCCAGGGCGGATACGCAGTATTTT. Translated: CSARDPRADTQYF.